This T cell receptor (beta chain) came from a study of response to subunit inactivated influenza vaccine (dated by TCRdb to the late 2010s). About the study as a whole: Deep quantitative T cell receptor repertoire profiling was used in the study to track responses to a trivalent subunit inactivated influenza vaccine.

V loses 7 bases, J loses 6 bases, and the germline ends lie 15 bases apart. The germline V gene yields ENHRY for CDR1 and SYGVKD for CDR2. Reading from cysteine to phenylalanine, the CDR3 counts 14 amino acids. The kept DNA is CDR3 alone, 42 bases in frame from the first base. General study outcomes and caveats: According to the authors, only a limited number of new T cells may be recruited by each seasonal influenza vaccination.

The library was made by RT-PCR. Data came from an Illumina HiSeq 2500. TCRdb's own reprocessing of the public reads used fastp at Q25 and MiXCR and kept productive beta chains. Rows matching on CDR3 protein sequence are summarized as one entry with the most common DNA and genes. This sample is represented by hundreds of thousands of distinct CDR3 sequences; 14% of them were singletons. 6% to 9.5% of the sample comes from the top ten. This clonotype showed up just a few times. Its cognate antigen has yet to be identified. There are no base qualities to consult, and no much larger clone falls within one base.

The material sequenced was PBMCs from blood, taken 14 to 15 days before vaccination. Recombination joined TRBV10-3 with TRBJ2-2; possibly the D gene is TRBD1, per 6 matching bases. The TCR sequence derives from a man aged 50 or older who received an inactivated influenza vaccine. Donor details come from another sample of the same person, matched by shared clones. The nucleotides are TGTGCCATCACCGGGACAAATACACCCGGGGAGCTGTTTTTT. This codes for CAITGTNTPGELFF.